This T cell receptor beta chain stems from a study of a mutant IDH1 vaccine in newly diagnosed glioma. On the study more broadly: Mean patient age was around 40 years; around 60% were male and about 40% female. Patients arrived already treated with radiotherapy, temozolomide, or both, most having had both.

A note on this clone: Its antigen remains unidentified.

Trimming took 1 base from V and 0 from J; bases not matched to a gene: 4. The CDR3 consists of 16 residues. In germline, CDR1 is MGHDK, CDR2 SYGVNS. Time point: week 5, during vaccination. Doses comprised 300 ug of mutant IDH1 20-mer peptide each, plus topical imiquimod. The donors had new WHO grade 3 or 4 astrocytomas; these were IDH1-mutant and ATRX-lost. Measured with immunoSEQ multiplex PCR; TCRdb has only the in-frame clones, and not every one. The data contain over 50,000 clones, about 87% of them singletons. The sequence was collected from a woman aged 35 to 49 with glioma. The chain carries TRBV25-1 and TRBJ1-2; TRBD1 aligns across 8 bases. The material was PBMCs, obtained from a glioma patient whose treatment included an IDH1 peptide vaccine. The CDR3 spells CASSESGQEANYGYTF. CDR3 DNA sequence: TGTGCCAGCAGTGAATCGGGACAGGAGGCTAACTATGGCTACACCTTC.